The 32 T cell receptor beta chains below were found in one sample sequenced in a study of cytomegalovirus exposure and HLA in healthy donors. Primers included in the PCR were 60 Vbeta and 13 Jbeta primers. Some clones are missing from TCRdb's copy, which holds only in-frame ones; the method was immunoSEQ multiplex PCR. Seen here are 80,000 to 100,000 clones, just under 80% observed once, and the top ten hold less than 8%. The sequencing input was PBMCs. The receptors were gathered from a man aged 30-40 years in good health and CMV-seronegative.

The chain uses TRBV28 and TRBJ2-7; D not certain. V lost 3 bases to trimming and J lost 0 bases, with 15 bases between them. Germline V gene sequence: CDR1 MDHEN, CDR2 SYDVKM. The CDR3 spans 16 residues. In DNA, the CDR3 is TGTGCCAGCAGTTTTAGCCTGGTAGCCCTCTCCTACGAGCAGTACTTC. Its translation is CASSFSLVALSYEQYF.

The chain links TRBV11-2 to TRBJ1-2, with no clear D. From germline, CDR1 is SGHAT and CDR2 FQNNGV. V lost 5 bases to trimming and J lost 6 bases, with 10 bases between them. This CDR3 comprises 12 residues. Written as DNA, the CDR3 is TGTGCCAGCAGCCCACACGTGGATGGCTACACCTTC. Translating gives CASSPHVDGYTF.

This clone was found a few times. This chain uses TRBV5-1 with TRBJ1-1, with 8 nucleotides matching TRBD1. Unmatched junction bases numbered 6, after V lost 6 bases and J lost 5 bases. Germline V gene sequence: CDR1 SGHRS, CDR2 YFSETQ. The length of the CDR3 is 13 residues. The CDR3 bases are TGCGCCAGCACCACGCGACAGGGGACTGAAGCTTTCTTT. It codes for CASTTRQGTEAFF. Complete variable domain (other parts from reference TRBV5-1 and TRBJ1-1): KAGVTQTPRYLIKTRGQQVTLSCSPISGHRSVSWYQQTPGQGLQFLFEYFSETQRNKGNFPGRFSGRQFSNSRSEMNVSTLELGDSALYLCASTTRQGTEAFFGQGTRLTVV.

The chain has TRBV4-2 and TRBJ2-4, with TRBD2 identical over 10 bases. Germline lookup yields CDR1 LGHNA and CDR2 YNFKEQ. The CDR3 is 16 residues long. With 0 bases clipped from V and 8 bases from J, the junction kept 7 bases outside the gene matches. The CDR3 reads CASSQDASGSSDIQYF. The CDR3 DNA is TGTGCCAGCAGCCAAGACGCTAGCGGGAGTAGTGACATTCAGTACTTC.

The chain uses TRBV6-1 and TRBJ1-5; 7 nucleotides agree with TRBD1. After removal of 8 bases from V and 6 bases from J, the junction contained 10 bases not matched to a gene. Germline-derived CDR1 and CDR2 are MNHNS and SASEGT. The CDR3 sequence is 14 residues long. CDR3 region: CASVIQGYSQPQHF. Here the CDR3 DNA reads TGTGCCAGCGTAATACAGGGGTACAGTCAGCCCCAGCATTTT.

This CDR3 reads CASSLEDRVLNTEAFF. The CDR3 DNA reads TGTGCCAGCAGTCTGGAGGACAGGGTGCTGAACACTGAAGCTTTCTTT. This chain uses TRBV7-9 with TRBJ1-1, with TRBD1 matching over 8 bases. J was trimmed by 0 bases and V by 6 bases; bases with no gene match: 9. Germline CDR1 reads SEHNR; CDR2 reads FQNEAQ (reference sequence). The CDR3 runs 16 residues.

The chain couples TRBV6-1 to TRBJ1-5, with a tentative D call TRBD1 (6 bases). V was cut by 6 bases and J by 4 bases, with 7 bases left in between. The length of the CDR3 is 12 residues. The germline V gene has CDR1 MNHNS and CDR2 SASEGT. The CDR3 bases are TGTGCCAGCAGAACAGGGAATCAGCCCCAGCATTTT. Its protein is CASRTGNQPQHF.

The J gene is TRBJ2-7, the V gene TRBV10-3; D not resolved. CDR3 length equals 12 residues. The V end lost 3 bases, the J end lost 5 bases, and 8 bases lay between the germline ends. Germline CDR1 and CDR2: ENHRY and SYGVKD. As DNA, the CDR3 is TGTGCCATCAGTGATGTTCAAAACGAGCAGTACTTC. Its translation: CAISDVQNEQYF.

CDR3 sequence reads: CASSLDRGSNSPLHF. The CDR3 region has the DNA TGCGCCAGCAGCTTGGACCGGGGGTCGAATTCACCCCTCCACTTT. V and J are TRBV5-1 and TRBJ1-6; TRBD1 is a possible D gene (5 bases). The ends were cut back, 0 bases at V and 7 bases at J, with 11 bases in the middle. The length of the CDR3 is 15 residues. Germline CDR1 reads SGHRS; CDR2 reads YFSETQ.

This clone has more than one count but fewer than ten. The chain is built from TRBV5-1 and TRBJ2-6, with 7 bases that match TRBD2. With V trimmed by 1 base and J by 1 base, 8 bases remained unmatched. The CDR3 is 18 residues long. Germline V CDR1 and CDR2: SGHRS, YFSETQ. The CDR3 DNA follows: TGCGCCAGCAGCTTGTATGGGGGGGTCGTGTCTGGGGCCAACGTCCTGACTTTC. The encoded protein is CASSLYGGVVSGANVLTF.

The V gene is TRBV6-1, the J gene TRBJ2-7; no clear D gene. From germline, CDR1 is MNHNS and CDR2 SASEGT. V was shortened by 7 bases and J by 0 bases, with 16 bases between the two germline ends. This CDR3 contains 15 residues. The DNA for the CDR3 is TGTGCCAGCAAGTTTACAGACGCTCCCTCCTACGAGCAGTACTTC. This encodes CASKFTDAPSYEQYF.

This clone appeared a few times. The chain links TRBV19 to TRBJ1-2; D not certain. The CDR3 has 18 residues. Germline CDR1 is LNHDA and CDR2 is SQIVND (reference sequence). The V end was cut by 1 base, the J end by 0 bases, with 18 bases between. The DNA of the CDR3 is TGTGCCAGTAGTATAGTGATGTGGGCACGGAAAGCTAACTATGGCTACACCTTC. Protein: CASSIVMWARKANYGYTF.

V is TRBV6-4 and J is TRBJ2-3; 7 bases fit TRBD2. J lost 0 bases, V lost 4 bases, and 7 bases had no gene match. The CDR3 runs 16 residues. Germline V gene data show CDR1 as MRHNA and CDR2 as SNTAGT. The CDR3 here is CASSVAGGKSTDTQYF. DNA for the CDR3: TGTGCCAGCAGTGTTGCCGGGGGGAAAAGCACAGATACGCAGTATTTT.

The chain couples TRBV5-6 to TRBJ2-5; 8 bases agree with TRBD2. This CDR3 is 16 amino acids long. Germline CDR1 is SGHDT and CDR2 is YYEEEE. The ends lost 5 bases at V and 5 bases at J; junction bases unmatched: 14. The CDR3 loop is CASSSPGLEREETQYF. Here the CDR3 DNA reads TGTGCCAGCAGTTCTCCGGGACTAGAGAGGGAGGAGACCCAGTACTTC.

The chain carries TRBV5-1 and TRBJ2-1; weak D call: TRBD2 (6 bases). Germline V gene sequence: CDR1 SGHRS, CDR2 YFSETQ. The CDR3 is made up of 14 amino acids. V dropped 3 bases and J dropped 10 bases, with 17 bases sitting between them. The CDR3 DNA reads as TGCGCCAGCAGCTCAGGTAGCGGAGAGGTAGAGCAGTTCTTC. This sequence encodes CASSSGSGEVEQFF.

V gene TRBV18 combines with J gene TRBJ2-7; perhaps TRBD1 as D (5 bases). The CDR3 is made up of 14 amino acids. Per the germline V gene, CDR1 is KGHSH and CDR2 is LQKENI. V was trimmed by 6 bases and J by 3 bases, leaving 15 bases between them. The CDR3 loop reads CASSPRAIHYEQYF. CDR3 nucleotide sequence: TGTGCCAGCTCCCCCAGGGCGATACACTACGAGCAGTACTTC.

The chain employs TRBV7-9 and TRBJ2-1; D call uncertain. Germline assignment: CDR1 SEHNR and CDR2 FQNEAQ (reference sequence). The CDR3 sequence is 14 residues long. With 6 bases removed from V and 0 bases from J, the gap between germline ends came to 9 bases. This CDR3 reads CASSPSSSYNEQFF. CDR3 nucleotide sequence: TGTGCCAGCAGTCCGTCCAGCTCCTACAATGAGCAGTTCTTC.

The CDR3 nucleotides read TGTGCTAGTGGCCAACGCCAGGGTGAGCAGTTCTTC. This sequence encodes CASGQRQGEQFF. The V call is TRBV12-5, the J call TRBJ2-1; the D gene is possibly TRBD1 (5 bases). The CDR3 spans 12 residues. Germline values: CDR1 LGHNT, CDR2 FRNRAP. V lost 6 bases and J lost 9, with 12 bases in between.

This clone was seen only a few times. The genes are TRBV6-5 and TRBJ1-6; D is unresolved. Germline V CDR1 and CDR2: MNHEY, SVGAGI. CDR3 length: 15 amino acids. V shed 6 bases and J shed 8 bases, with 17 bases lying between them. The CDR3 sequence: CASRAPGGVDSPLHF. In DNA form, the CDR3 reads TGTGCCAGCAGGGCCCCTGGCGGGGTTGATTCACCCCTCCACTTT.

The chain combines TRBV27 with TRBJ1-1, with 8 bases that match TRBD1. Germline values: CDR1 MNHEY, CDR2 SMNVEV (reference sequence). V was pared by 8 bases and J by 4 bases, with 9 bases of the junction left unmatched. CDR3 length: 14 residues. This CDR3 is CASVGQGAGTEAFF. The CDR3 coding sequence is TGTGCCAGCGTAGGTCAGGGGGCAGGCACTGAAGCTTTCTTT.

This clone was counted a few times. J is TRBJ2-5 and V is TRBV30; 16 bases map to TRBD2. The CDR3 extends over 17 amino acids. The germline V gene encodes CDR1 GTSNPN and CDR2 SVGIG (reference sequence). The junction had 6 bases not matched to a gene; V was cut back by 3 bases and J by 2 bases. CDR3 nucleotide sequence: TGTGCCTGGAGAATCGGGACTAGCGGGAGGGGTCAAGAGACCCAGTACTTC. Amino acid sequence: CAWRIGTSGRGQETQYF.

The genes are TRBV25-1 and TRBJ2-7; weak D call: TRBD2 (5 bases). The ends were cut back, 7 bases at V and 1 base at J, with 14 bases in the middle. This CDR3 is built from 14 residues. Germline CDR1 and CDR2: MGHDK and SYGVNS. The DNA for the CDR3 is TGTGCCAGCACCGACGAAGAGGGTTCCTACGAGCAGTACTTC. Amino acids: CASTDEEGSYEQYF.

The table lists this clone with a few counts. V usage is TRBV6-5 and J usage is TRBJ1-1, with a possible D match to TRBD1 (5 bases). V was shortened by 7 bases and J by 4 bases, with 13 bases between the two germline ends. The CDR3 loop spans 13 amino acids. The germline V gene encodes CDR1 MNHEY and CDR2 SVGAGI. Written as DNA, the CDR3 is TGTGCCAGCACCTCGGGGGGATCCACTGAAGCTTTCTTT. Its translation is CASTSGGSTEAFF.

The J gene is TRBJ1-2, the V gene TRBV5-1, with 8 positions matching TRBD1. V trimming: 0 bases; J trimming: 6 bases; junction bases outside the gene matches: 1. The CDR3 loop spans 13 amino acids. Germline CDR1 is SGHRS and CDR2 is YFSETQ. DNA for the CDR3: TGCGCCAGCAGCTTGGGGACAGGGAATGGCTACACCTTC. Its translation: CASSLGTGNGYTF.

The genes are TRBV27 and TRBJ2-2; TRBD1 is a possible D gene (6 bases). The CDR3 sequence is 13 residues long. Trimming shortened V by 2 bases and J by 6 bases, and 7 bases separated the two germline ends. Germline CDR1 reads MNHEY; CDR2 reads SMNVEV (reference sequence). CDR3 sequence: CASSLRGSGELFF. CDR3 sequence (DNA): TGTGCCAGCAGTTTAAGGGGGTCCGGGGAGCTGTTTTTT.

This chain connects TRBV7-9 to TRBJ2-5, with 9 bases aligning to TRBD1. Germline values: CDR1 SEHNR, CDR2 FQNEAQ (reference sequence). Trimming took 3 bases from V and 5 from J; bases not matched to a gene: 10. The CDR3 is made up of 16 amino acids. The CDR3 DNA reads TGTGCCAGCAGCTTGTGGGACAGGGTAGCAGTCGAGACCCAGTACTTC. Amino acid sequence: CASSLWDRVAVETQYF.

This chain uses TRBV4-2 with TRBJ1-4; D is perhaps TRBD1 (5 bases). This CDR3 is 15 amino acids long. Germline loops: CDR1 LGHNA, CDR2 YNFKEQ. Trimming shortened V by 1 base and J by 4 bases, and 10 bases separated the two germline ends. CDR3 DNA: TGTGCCAGCAGCCAAGTCGGCAGGGTTAATGAAAAACTGTTTTTT. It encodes CASSQVGRVNEKLFF.

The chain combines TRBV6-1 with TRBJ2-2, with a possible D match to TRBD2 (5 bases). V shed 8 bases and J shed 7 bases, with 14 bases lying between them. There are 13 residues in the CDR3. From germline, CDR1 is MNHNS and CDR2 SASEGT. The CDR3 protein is CASVGVIGGELFF. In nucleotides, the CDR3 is TGTGCCAGCGTCGGGGTTATTGGCGGGGAGCTGTTTTTT.

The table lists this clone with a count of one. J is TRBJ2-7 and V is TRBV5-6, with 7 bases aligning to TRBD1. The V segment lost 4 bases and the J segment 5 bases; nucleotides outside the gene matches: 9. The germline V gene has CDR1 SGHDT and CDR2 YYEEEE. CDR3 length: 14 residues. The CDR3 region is CASSRDRVGHEQYF. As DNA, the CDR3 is TGTGCCAGCAGCCGAGACAGGGTGGGGCACGAGCAGTACTTC.

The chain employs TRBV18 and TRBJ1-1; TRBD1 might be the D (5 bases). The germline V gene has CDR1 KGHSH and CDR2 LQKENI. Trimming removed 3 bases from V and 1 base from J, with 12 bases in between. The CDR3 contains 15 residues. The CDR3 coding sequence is TGTGCCAGCTCACCCCGACAGTATAAGAACACTGAAGCTTTCTTT. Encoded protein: CASSPRQYKNTEAFF.

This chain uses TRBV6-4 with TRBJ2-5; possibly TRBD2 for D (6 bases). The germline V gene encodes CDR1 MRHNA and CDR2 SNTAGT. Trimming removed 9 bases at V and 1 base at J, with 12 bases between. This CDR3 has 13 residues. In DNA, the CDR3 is TGTGCCAGAACCGGGACTCCCCAAGAGACCCAGTACTTC. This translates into CARTGTPQETQYF.

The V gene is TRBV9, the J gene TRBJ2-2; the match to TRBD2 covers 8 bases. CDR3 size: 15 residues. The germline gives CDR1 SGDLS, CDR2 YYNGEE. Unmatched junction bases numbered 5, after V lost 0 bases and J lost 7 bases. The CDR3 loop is CASSVVTSGGGELFF. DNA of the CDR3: TGTGCCAGCAGCGTAGTTACTAGCGGTGGCGGGGAGCTGTTTTTT.